A selection of T cell receptor beta chains follows, all from one sample in a study of T-cell reconstitution after alpha-beta-depleted transplantation in children. TCRdb independently ran MiXCR on the PCR reads; one entry per CDR3 protein. The top ten hold 25% to 35% of the sample, which has about 980,000 distinct CDR3 sequences, around 30% seen once. The starting material was PBMCs, mostly from graft donor cells, obtained 360 days after TCRalphabeta/CD19-depleted stem cell transplant. These receptors came from a boy younger than two who had a stem cell transplant for SCID, so the T cells may come from the graft donor. Each CDR3 is given with its conserved first and last residue. The D gene is left open where the match is weak. Clone size is given for some rows only: seen once, a few or many times, or a class if the clone is expanded.

d_gene	v_gene	abundance	j_gene	len	CDR3aa	CDR3nt
NA	TRBV6-2/TRBV6-3	NA	TRBJ2-7	12	CASNRQLGEQYF	TGTGCCAGCAACCGACAGCTGGGGGAGCAGTACTTC
NA	TRBV7-9	NA	TRBJ2-1	14	CASGISGQYNEQFF	TGTGCCAGCGGAATCTCCGGACAGTACAATGAGCAGTTCTTC
TRBD1	TRBV4-3	few	TRBJ1-1	14	CASRLETGNTEAFF	TGCGCCAGCAGGCTCGAGACAGGGAATACTGAAGCTTTCTTT
NA	TRBV24-1	NA	TRBJ2-5	15	CATSDFPGGGETQYF	TGTGCCACCAGTGATTTCCCAGGGGGAGGGGAGACCCAGTACTTC
NA	TRBV5-1	few	TRBJ2-5	12	CASSPRAETQYF	TGCGCCAGCAGCCCTAGGGCAGAGACCCAGTACTTC
NA	TRBV5-6	NA	TRBJ1-2	12	CASSFQAYGYTF	TGTGCCAGCAGCTTCCAGGCTTATGGCTACACCTTC
NA	TRBV4-1	few	TRBJ2-5	15	CASSQDHYSPETQYF	TGCGCCAGCAGCCAAGATCATTACAGCCCGGAGACCCAGTACTTC
NA	TRBV28	few	TRBJ1-2	15	CASRDVVAGLYGYTF	TGTGCCAGCAGGGACGTGGTGGCCGGACTCTATGGCTACACCTTC
TRBD1	TRBV27	few	TRBJ2-7	16	CASSSHRGEALWEQYF	TGTGCCAGCAGTTCGCACAGGGGAGAGGCCCTTTGGGAGCAGTACTTC
NA	TRBV4-3	NA	TRBJ2-3	15	CASSQEINSRVTQYF	TGCGCCAGCAGCCAAGAGATTAACTCCAGGGTTACGCAGTATTTT
TRBD2	TRBV12-3/TRBV12-4	NA	TRBJ2-5	16	CASSFPAGVRGETQYF	TGTGCCAGCAGTTTCCCTGCGGGGGTGCGCGGGGAGACCCAGTACTTC
TRBD2	TRBV4-1	NA	TRBJ2-5	17	CASTPTISGGARKTQYF	TGCGCCAGCACCCCAACCATAAGCGGGGGGGCGAGGAAGACCCAGTACTTC
NA	TRBV24-1	NA	TRBJ2-6	19	CATSESPGPTYSGANVLTF	TGTGCCACCAGTGAATCCCCGGGTCCTACTTACTCTGGGGCCAACGTCCTGACTTTC
NA	TRBV12-3/TRBV12-4	few	TRBJ1-2	14	CASSLAHGLYGYTF	TGTGCCAGCAGTTTAGCGCACGGGCTCTATGGCTACACCTTC
TRBD2	TRBV24-1	NA	TRBJ2-4	14	CATSASGGANIQYF	TGTGCCACCAGTGCTAGCGGGGGGGCAAACATTCAGTACTTC
TRBD1	TRBV28	NA	TRBJ2-5	16	CASSFRTGDGGETQYF	TGTGCCAGCAGTTTCCGGACAGGGGACGGAGGAGAGACCCAGTACTTC
TRBD1	TRBV20-1	NA	TRBJ2-3	17	CSARGPGQGASTDTQYF	TGCAGTGCTAGGGGCCCCGGACAGGGGGCGAGCACAGATACGCAGTATTTT
TRBD1	TRBV5-6	NA	TRBJ1-1	13	CASSLDRPTEAFF	TGTGCCAGCAGCCTGGACAGGCCCACTGAAGCTTTCTTT
NA	TRBV4-1	NA	TRBJ2-6	16	CASSQERASGANVLTF	TGCGCCAGCAGCCAAGAGCGCGCCTCTGGGGCCAACGTCCTGACTTTC
TRBD2	TRBV28	NA	TRBJ2-3	18	CASSKASRGAVHTDTQYF	TGTGCCAGCAGCAAAGCATCGCGGGGGGCTGTCCACACAGATACGCAGTATTTT
TRBD2	TRBV20-1	few	TRBJ2-1	15	CSASGNSGGYNEQFF	TGCAGTGCTAGTGGGAACAGCGGGGGCTACAATGAGCAGTTCTTC
NA	TRBV7-9	few	TRBJ2-1	12	CASRKGANEQFF	TGTGCCAGCAGGAAAGGGGCAAATGAGCAGTTCTTC
NA	TRBV6-6	few	TRBJ1-5	12	CASSYGTVPQHF	TGTGCCAGCAGTTACGGGACTGTGCCCCAGCATTTT
NA	TRBV6-2/TRBV6-3	once	TRBJ2-1	13	CASSWSVGNEQFF	TGTGCCAGCAGTTGGTCGGTAGGGAATGAGCAGTTCTTC
NA	TRBV12-3/TRBV12-4	few	TRBJ2-1	18	CASSYRYSAGSSYNEQFF	TGTGCCAGCAGTTACCGATACTCTGCAGGGAGCTCCTACAATGAGCAGTTCTTC
NA	TRBV5-1	few	TRBJ2-1	14	CASNYLGGLHEQFF	TGCGCCAGCAACTACTTAGGGGGGCTCCATGAGCAGTTCTTC
NA	TRBV12-3/TRBV12-4	few	TRBJ2-3	14	CASSLRATTDTQYF	TGTGCCAGCAGTTTGAGGGCCACAACAGATACGCAGTATTTT
NA	TRBV20-1	NA	TRBJ2-7	13	CSARKPLTDEQYF	TGCAGTGCTAGAAAACCCCTGACAGACGAGCAGTACTTC
NA	TRBV7-2	NA	TRBJ2-7	14	CASSHPNYSYEQYF	TGTGCCAGCAGCCACCCGAACTACTCCTACGAGCAGTACTTC
NA	TRBV12-3/TRBV12-4	NA	TRBJ2-2	18	CASRSPRRGAANTGELFF	TGTGCCAGCAGATCCCCCAGGCGGGGAGCCGCGAACACCGGGGAGCTGTTTTTT
NA	TRBV20-1	many	TRBJ2-3	10	CSAIADTQYF	TGCAGTGCCATAGCGGATACGCAGTATTTT
TRBD2	TRBV5-5	once	TRBJ2-1	15	CASSRLAGGQNEQFF	TGTGCCAGCAGCCGACTAGCGGGGGGGCAGAATGAGCAGTTCTTC
TRBD1	TRBV7-9	few	TRBJ1-1	17	CASSLRVTGQGGSEAFF	TGTGCCAGCAGCTTAAGGGTCACGGGACAGGGAGGGAGTGAAGCTTTCTTT
TRBD2	TRBV9	few	TRBJ2-4	16	CASSARTGLPRDIQYF	TGTGCCAGCAGCGCCCGTACGGGACTACCAAGAGACATTCAGTACTTC
NA	TRBV15	NA	TRBJ2-5	14	CATSRDTGGETQYF	TGTGCCACCAGCAGAGATACCGGGGGAGAGACCCAGTACTTC
NA	TRBV4-1	NA	TRBJ2-5	14	CASSQALGKETQYF	TGCGCCAGCAGCCAAGCTCTAGGAAAAGAGACCCAGTACTTC
TRBD1	TRBV28	NA	TRBJ1-4	13	CATGGQERAKLFF	TGTGCCACGGGGGGACAGGAGAGGGCAAAACTGTTTTTT
NA	TRBV6-5	NA	TRBJ2-2	14	CASSYGAETGELFF	TGTGCCAGCAGTTACGGTGCGGAAACCGGGGAGCTGTTTTTT
TRBD1	TRBV20-1	NA	TRBJ2-5	13	CSASWGQQETQYF	TGCAGTGCTAGCTGGGGACAGCAAGAGACCCAGTACTTC
NA	TRBV15	NA	TRBJ2-7	15	CATSRDYNGHYEQYF	TGTGCCACCAGCAGAGATTACAACGGCCACTACGAGCAGTACTTC
NA	TRBV4-1	NA	TRBJ2-5	14	CASSQVTYQETQYF	TGCGCCAGCAGCCAAGTCACGTACCAAGAGACCCAGTACTTC